This T cell receptor beta chain was found in a study of blood T cell repertoires in COVID-19. Trimming took 5 bases from V and 4 from J; bases not matched to a gene: 11. CDR3 length: 16 amino acids. Germline V CDR1 and CDR2: SGHAT, FQNNGV. Repertoires were generated with immunoSEQ multiplex PCR, while TCRdb's copy carries only in-frame clones and drops some. The table has around 60,000 clones, more than 85% seen once. The receptor's source is a man over 45 with active COVID-19. Material for sequencing was peripheral blood. V gene TRBV11-2 combines with J gene TRBJ2-1, with 7 bases matching TRBD2. For the CDR3, the DNA is TGTGCCAGCAGCCTTAAGGGAGCGGGGCCATACAATGAGCAGTTCTTC. Its translation: CASSLKGAGPYNEQFF.